This paragraph reports one T cell receptor beta chain. What it binds is not known. PCR primers comprised 60 Vbeta and 13 Jbeta primers. Measured with immunoSEQ multiplex PCR; TCRdb has only the in-frame clones, and not every one. The table lists over 150,000 clones, just under 85% of them singletons. This sample is drawn from a study of cytomegalovirus exposure and HLA in healthy donors. General study points: Later analysis indicated greater clonal expansion among HLA-associated TCR beta chains than among equally common other chains. Published work reported that the classifier diagnosed cytomegalovirus status with high specificity and sensitivity.

This TCR derives from a girl aged 10 to 17 in good health and CMV-seropositive. The sequenced sample was PBMCs.

CDR3 in amino acids: CAISESRAGGNQNYGYTF. In DNA form, the CDR3 reads TGTGCCATCAGTGAGTCAAGGGCAGGGGGTAATCAAAACTATGGCTACACCTTC. The chain couples TRBV10-3 to TRBJ1-2; 7 bases align to TRBD1. Germline trimming cut 0 bases from V and 2 bases from J; bases unmatched to any gene: 12. The germline V gene has CDR1 ENHRY and CDR2 SYGVKD. This CDR3 has 18 amino acids.